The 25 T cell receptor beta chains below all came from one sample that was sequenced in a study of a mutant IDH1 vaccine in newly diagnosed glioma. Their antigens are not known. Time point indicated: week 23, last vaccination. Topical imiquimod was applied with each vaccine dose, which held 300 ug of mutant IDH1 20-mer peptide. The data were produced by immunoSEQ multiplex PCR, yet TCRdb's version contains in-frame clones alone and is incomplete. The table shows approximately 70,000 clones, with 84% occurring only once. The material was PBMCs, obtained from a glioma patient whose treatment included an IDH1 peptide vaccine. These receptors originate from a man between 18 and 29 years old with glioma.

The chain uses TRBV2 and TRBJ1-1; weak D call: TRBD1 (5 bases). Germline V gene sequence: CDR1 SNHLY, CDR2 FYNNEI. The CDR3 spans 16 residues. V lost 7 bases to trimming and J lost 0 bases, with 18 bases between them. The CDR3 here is CASKPSGGSMNTEAFF. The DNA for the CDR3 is TGTGCCAGCAAGCCGAGCGGGGGATCTATGAACACTGAAGCTTTCTTT.

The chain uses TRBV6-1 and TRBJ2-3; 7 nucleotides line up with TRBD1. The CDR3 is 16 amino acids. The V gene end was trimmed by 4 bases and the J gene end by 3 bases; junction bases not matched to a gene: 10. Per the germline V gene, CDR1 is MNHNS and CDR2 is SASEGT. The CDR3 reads CASSALGTVRTDTQYF. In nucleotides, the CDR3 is TGTGCCAGCAGTGCACTAGGGACAGTTCGAACAGATACGCAGTATTTT.

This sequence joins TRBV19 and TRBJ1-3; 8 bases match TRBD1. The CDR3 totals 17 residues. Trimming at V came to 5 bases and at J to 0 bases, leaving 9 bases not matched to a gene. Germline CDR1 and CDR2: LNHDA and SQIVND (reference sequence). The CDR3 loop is CASSSSWTGPSGNTIYF. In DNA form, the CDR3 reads TGTGCCAGTAGTTCTTCCTGGACAGGGCCCTCTGGAAACACCATATATTTT.

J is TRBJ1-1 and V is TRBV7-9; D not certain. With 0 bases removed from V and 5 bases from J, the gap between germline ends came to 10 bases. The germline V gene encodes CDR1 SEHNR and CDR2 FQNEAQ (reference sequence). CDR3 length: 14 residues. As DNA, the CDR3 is TGTGCCAGCAGCTTAGCGTTTATGGGAACTGAAGCTTTCTTT. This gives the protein CASSLAFMGTEAFF.

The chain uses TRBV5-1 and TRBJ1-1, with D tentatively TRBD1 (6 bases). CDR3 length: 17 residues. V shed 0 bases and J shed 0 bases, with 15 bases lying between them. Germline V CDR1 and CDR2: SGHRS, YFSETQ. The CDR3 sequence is CASSLGRGSGMNTEAFF. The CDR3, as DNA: TGCGCCAGCAGCTTGGGAAGGGGGAGTGGGATGAACACTGAAGCTTTCTTT.

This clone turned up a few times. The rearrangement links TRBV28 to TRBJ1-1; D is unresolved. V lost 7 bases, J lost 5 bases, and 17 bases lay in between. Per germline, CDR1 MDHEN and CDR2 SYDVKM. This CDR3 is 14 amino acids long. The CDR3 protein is CASKAYFRRTEAFF. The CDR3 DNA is TGTGCCAGCAAGGCCTATTTCAGGAGGACTGAAGCTTTCTTT.

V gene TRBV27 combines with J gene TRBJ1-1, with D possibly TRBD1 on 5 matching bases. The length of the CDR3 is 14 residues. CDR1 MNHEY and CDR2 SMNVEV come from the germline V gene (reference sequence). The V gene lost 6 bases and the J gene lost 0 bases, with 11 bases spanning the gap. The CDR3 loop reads CASSLWGMNTEAFF. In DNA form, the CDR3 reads TGTGCCAGCAGCCTATGGGGGATGAACACTGAAGCTTTCTTT.

This CDR3 is CASSQAGVAISYEQYF. CDR3 coding DNA: TGTGCCAGCAGCCAAGCCGGGGTGGCAATCTCCTACGAGCAGTACTTC. The chain is built from TRBV4-2 and TRBJ2-7, with D possibly TRBD2 on 5 matching bases. V was shortened by 1 base and J by 0 bases, with 13 bases between the two germline ends. Germline V gene sequence: CDR1 LGHNA, CDR2 YNFKEQ. There are 16 residues in the CDR3.

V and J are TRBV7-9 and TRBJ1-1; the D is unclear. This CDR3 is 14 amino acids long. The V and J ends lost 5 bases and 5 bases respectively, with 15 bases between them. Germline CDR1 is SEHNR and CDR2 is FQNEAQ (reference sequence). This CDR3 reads CASSRLLAATEAFF. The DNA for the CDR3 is TGTGCCAGCAGCCGACTTTTGGCGGCTACTGAAGCTTTCTTT.

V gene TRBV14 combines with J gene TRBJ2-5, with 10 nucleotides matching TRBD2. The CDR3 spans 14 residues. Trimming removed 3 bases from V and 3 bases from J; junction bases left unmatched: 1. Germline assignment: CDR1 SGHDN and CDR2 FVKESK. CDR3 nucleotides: TGTGCCAGCAGCCACGGACTAGCGGAAGAGACCCAGTACTTC. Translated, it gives CASSHGLAEETQYF.

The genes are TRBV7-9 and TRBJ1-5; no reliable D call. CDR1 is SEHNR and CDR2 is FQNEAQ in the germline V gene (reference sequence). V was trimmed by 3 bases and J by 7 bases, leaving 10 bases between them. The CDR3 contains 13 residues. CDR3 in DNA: TGTGCCAGCAGCTTTGGTTTGGGACAGCCCCAGCATTTT. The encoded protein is CASSFGLGQPQHF.

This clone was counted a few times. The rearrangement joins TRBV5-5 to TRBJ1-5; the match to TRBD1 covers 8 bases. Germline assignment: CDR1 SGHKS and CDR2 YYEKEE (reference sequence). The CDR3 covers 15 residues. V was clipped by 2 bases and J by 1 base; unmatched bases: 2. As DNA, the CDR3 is TGTGCCAGCAGCTTCGGACAGGGCAGCAATCAGCCCCAGCATTTT. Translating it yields CASSFGQGSNQPQHF. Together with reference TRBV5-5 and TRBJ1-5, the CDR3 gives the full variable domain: DAGVTQSPTHLIKTRGQQVTLRCSPISGHKSVSWYQQVLGQGPQFIFQYYEKEERGRGNFPDRFSARQFPNYSSELNVNALLLGDSALYLCASSFGQGSNQPQHFGDGTRLSIL.

The CDR3 spells CASTTDRSSNQPQHF. The CDR3 nucleotides read TGTGCCAGCACCACCGACAGGTCTAGCAATCAGCCCCAGCATTTT. The chain couples TRBV2 to TRBJ1-5; the D gene is possibly TRBD1 (6 bases). The V end was cut by 7 bases, the J end by 0 bases, with 13 bases between. The germline V gene encodes CDR1 SNHLY and CDR2 FYNNEI. The CDR3 has 15 amino acids.

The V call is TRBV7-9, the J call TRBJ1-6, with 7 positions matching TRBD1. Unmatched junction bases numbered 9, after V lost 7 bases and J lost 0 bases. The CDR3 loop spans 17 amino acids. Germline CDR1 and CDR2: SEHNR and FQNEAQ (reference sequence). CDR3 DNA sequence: TGTGCCAGCAACTTCGGACAGGAGAGCTCCTATAATTCACCCCTCCACTTT. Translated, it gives CASNFGQESSYNSPLHF.

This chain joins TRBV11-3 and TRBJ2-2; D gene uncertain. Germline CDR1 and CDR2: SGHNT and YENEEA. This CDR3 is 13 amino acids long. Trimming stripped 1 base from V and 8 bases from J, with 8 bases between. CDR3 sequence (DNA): TGTGCCAGCAGCTTAGTGGAGATGGGGGAGCTGTTTTTT. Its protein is CASSLVEMGELFF.

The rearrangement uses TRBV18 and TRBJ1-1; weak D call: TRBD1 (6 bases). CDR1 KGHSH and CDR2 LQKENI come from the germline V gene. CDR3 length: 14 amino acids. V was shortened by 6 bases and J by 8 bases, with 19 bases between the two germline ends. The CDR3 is CASSPEFTGSEAFF. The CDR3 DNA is TGTGCCAGCTCCCCTGAATTTACAGGGTCCGAAGCTTTCTTT.

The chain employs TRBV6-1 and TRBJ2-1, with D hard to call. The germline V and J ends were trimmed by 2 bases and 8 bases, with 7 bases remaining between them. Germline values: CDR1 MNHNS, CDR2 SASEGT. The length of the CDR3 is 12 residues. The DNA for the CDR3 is TGTGCCAGCAGTGAATTAGATGATGAGCAGTTCTTC. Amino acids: CASSELDDEQFF.

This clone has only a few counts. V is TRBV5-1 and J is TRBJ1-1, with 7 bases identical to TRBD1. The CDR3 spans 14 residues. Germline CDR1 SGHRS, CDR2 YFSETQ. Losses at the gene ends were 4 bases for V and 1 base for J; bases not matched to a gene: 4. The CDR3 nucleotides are TGCGCCAGCAGCAACAGGGGTGGGAACACTGAAGCTTTCTTT. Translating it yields CASSNRGGNTEAFF.

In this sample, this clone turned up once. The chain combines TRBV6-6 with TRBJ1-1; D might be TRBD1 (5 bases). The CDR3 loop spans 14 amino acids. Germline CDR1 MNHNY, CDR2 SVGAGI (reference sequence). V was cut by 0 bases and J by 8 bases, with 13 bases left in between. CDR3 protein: CASSYSRADKEAFF. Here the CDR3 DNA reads TGTGCCAGCAGTTACTCGAGGGCGGACAAGGAAGCTTTCTTT.

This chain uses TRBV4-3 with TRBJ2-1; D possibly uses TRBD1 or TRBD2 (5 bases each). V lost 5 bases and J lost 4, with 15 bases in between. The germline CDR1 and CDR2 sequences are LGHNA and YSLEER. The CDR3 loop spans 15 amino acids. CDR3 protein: CASSYGTPSYNEQFF. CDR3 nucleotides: TGCGCCAGCAGCTACGGGACGCCCAGTTACAATGAGCAGTTCTTC.

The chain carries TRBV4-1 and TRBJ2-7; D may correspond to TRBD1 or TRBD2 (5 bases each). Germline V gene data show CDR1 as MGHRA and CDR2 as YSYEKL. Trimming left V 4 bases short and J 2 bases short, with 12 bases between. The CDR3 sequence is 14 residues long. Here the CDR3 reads CASSPRERAYEQYF. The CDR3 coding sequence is TGCGCCAGCAGCCCCAGGGAGAGAGCCTACGAGCAGTACTTC.

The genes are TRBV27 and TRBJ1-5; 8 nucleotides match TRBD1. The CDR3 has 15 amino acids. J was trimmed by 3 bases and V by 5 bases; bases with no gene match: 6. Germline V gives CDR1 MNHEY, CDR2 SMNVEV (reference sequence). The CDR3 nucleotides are TGTGCCAGCAGTCTACAGGGGGGATTCAATCAGCCCCAGCATTTT. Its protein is CASSLQGGFNQPQHF.

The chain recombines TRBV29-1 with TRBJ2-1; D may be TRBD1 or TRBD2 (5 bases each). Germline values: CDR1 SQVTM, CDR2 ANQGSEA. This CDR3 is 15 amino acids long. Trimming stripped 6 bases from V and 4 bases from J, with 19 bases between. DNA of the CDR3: TGCAGCGTCTCGAGGGGTCTGCCGGGGTACAATGAGCAGTTCTTC. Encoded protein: CSVSRGLPGYNEQFF.

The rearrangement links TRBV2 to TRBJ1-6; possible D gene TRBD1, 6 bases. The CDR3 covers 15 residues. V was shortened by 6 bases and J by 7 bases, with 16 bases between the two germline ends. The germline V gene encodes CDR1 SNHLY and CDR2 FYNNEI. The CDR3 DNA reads TGTGCCAGCAGCGAGAGACAGGTGTTAAATTCACCCCTCCACTTT. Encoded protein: CASSERQVLNSPLHF.

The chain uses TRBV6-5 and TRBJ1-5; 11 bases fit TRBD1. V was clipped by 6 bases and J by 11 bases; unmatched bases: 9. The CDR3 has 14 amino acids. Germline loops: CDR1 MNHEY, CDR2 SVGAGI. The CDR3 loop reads CASRRDRGSVAQHF. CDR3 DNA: TGTGCCAGCAGACGGGACAGGGGGAGTGTGGCCCAGCATTTT.